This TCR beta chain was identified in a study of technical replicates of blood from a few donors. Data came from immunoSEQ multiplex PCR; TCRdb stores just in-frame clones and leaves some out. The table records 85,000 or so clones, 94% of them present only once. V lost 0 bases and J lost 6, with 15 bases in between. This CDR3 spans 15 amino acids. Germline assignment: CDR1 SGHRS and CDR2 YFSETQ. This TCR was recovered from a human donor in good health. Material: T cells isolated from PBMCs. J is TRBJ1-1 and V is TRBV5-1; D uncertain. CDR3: CASSLEPVRNAEAFF. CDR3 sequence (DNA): TGCGCCAGCAGCTTGGAACCGGTACGAAACGCTGAAGCTTTCTTT.